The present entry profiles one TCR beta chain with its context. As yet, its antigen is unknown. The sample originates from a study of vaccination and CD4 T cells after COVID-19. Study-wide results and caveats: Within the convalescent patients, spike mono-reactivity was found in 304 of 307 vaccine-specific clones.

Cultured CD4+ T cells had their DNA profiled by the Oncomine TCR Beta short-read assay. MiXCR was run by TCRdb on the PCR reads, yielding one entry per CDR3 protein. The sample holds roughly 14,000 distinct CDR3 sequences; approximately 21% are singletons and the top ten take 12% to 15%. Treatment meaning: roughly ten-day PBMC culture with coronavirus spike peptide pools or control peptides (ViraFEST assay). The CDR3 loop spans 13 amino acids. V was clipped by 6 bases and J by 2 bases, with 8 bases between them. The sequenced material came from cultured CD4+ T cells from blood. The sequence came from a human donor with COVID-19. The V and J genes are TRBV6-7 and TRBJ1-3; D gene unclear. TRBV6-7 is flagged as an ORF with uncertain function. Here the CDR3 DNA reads TGTGCCAGCAGCACCCGACCTGGAAACACCATATATTTT. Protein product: CASSTRPGNTIYF.